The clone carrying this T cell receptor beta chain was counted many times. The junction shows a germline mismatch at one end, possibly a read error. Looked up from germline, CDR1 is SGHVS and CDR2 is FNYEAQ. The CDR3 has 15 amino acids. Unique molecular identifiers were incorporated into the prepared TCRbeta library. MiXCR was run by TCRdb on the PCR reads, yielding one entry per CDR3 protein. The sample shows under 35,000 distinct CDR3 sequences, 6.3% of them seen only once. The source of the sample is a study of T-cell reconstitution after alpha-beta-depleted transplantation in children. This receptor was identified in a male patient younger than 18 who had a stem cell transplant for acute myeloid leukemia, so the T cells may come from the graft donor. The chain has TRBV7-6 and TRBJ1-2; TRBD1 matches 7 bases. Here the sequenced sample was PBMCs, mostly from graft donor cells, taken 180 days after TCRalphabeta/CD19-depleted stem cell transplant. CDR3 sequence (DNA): TGTTCCAGCCGACCGGGACAGCCTTACTACTATGGCTACACCTTC. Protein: CSSRPGQPYYYGYTF.